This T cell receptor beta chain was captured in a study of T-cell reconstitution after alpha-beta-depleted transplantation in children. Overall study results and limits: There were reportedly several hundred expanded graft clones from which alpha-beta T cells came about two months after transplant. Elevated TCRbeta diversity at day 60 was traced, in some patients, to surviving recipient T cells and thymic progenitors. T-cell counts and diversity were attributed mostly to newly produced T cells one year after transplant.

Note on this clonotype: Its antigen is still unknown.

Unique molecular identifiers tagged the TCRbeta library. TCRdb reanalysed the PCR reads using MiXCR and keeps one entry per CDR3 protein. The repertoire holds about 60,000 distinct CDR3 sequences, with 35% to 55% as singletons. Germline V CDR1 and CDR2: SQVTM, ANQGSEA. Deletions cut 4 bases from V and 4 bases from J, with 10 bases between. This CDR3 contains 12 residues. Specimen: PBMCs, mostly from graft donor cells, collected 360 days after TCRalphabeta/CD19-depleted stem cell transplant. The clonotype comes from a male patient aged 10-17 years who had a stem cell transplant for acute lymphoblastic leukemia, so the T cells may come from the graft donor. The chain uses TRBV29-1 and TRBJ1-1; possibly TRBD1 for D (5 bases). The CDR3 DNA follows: TGCAGCGTTGGGGGGATGAGCACTGAAGCTTTCTTT. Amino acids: CSVGGMSTEAFF.